These 16 T cell receptor beta chains originate from one sample sequenced in a study of T cells and Merkel cell carcinoma outcomes. Profiling relied on immunoSEQ multiplex PCR, and the TCRdb table lists in-frame clones only, not all of them. Here the sample spans 1,500 to 2,000 clones, about 91% being singletons. Material for sequencing was tumor tissue from Merkel cell carcinoma. These receptors all come from a human donor with Merkel cell carcinoma.

CDR3 in amino acids: CASNLIRQSGRYGYTF. CDR3 nucleotide sequence: TGTGCCAGCAACCTCATCAGACAGTCCGGGAGGTATGGCTACACCTTC. J is TRBJ1-2 and V is TRBV5-6, with D possibly being TRBD1 (5 bases). V lost 6 bases and J lost 5, with 23 bases in between. The CDR3 is 16 residues long. Germline loops: CDR1 SGHDT, CDR2 YYEEEE.

This clone was seen only a few times. The rearrangement joins TRBV10-3 to TRBJ1-2, with D hard to call. Trimming took 6 bases from V and 0 from J, leaving 11 bases between them. Germline V lookup: CDR1 ENHRY, CDR2 SYGVKD. The CDR3 extends over 14 amino acids. CDR3 sequence (DNA): TGTGCCATCAGCCCTTTACAGTCTAACTATGGCTACACCTTC. The encoded protein is CAISPLQSNYGYTF.

V is TRBV11-2 and J is TRBJ2-1; D not certain. CDR3 size: 15 residues. Trimming removed 3 bases at V and 0 bases at J, with 9 bases between. The germline V gene has CDR1 SGHAT and CDR2 FQNNGV. CDR3 protein: CASSFFQSSYNEQFF. In DNA, the CDR3 is TGTGCCAGCAGCTTTTTCCAGAGCTCCTACAATGAGCAGTTCTTC.

V is TRBV10-3 and J is TRBJ2-3; no reliable D call. CDR1 and CDR2 from the germline V gene are ENHRY and SYGVKD. The CDR3 spans 13 residues. V was cut by 3 bases and J by 5 bases, with 9 bases left in between. CDR3 sequence: CAISEFRVDTQYF. Here the CDR3 DNA reads TGTGCCATCAGTGAATTTAGGGTAGATACGCAGTATTTT.

CDR3 sequence reads: CASSSRRLSAYNEQFF. The CDR3 DNA follows: TGTGCCAGCAGCTCCCGCCGACTCAGCGCCTACAATGAGCAGTTCTTC. This rearrangement joins TRBV7-6 to TRBJ2-1; D is ambiguous. V was shortened by 4 bases and J by 2 bases, with 15 bases between the two germline ends. The CDR3 sequence is 16 residues long. Germline assignment: CDR1 SGHVS and CDR2 FNYEAQ.

For the CDR3, the DNA is TGTGCCAGCAGTTTATCTCGGGGGGCAACTAATGAAAAACTGTTTTTT. Translated: CASSLSRGATNEKLFF. The J gene is TRBJ1-4, the V gene TRBV27, with D possibly being TRBD1 (5 bases). CDR3 length: 16 residues. V was shortened by 0 bases and J by 0 bases, with 8 bases between the two germline ends. From germline, CDR1 is MNHEY and CDR2 SMNVEV (reference sequence).

Written as DNA, the CDR3 is TGTGCCAGCAGGGGATATGGAAACACCATATATTTT. This translates into CASRGYGNTIYF. The rearrangement joins TRBV11-2 to TRBJ1-3, with D unresolved. The V end lost 6 bases, the J end lost 3 bases, and 6 bases lay between the germline ends. This CDR3 spans 12 amino acids. The germline CDR1 and CDR2 sequences are SGHAT and FQNNGV. Complete variable domain (other parts from reference TRBV11-2 and TRBJ1-3): EAGVAQSPRYKIIEKRQSVAFWCNPISGHATLYWYQQILGQGPKLLIQFQNNGVVDDSQLPKDRFSAERLKGVDSTLKIQPAKLEDSAVYLCASRGYGNTIYFGEGSWLTVV.

The chain uses TRBV16 and TRBJ1-3, with D unclear. The V gene lost 0 bases and the J gene lost 8 bases, with 5 bases spanning the gap. This CDR3 has 12 amino acids. Germline V gene sequence: CDR1 KGHSY, CDR2 FQNENV. The CDR3 DNA reads TGTGCCAGCAGCCAATCGCGGGACACCATATATTTT. Residues: CASSQSRDTIYF.

The chain joins TRBV10-3 to TRBJ1-4; D is uncertain. Germline assignment: CDR1 ENHRY and CDR2 SYGVKD. Deletions cut 8 bases from V and 13 bases from J, with 14 bases between. The CDR3 is 11 residues long. The CDR3: CAIGSGSGLFF. The CDR3 bases are TGTGCCATCGGCTCAGGTAGTGGACTGTTTTTT.

The chain joins TRBV9 to TRBJ1-4; maybe TRBD1 (6 bases). The V and J ends lost 0 bases and 7 bases respectively, with 13 bases between them. There are 15 residues in the CDR3. Germline-derived CDR1 and CDR2 are SGDLS and YYNGEE. CDR3 in amino acids: CASSVDPGGGEKLFF. CDR3 bases: TGTGCCAGCAGCGTAGACCCCGGAGGGGGTGAAAAACTGTTTTTT.

The chain recombines TRBV19 with TRBJ2-2, with 11 positions matching TRBD2. Germline CDR1 is LNHDA and CDR2 is SQIVND (reference sequence). Trimming cost V 4 bases and J 6 bases; bases outside gene matches: 7. CDR3 length: 16 amino acids. DNA for the CDR3: TGTGCCAGTAGTAAGAGACTAGCGGGATCGTCCGGGGAGCTGTTTTTT. Translated, it gives CASSKRLAGSSGELFF.

The chain is built from TRBV27 and TRBJ2-5, with 9 bases that match TRBD2. With 6 bases clipped from V and 5 bases from J, the junction kept 10 bases outside the gene matches. The CDR3 extends over 15 amino acids. Germline loops: CDR1 MNHEY, CDR2 SMNVEV (reference sequence). In DNA, the CDR3 is TGTGCCAGCAGCTTAGCGGGAGCAAATTTCGAGACCCAGTACTTC. This gives the protein CASSLAGANFETQYF.

The V call is TRBV5-4, the J call TRBJ2-5; D gene unclear. CDR1 is SGHNT and CDR2 is YYREEE in the germline V gene (reference sequence). The CDR3 totals 14 residues. V was pared by 1 base and J by 6 bases, with 13 bases between. The CDR3: CASSLWVPGQTQYF. CDR3 nucleotides: TGTGCCAGCAGCTTGTGGGTTCCTGGGCAGACCCAGTACTTC. Full variable domain (remainder filled in from reference TRBV5-4 and TRBJ2-5): ETGVTQSPTHLIKTRGQQVTLRCSSQSGHNTVSWYQQALGQGPQFIFQYYREEENGRGNFPPRFSGLQFPNYSSELNVNALELDDSALYLCASSLWVPGQTQYFGPGTRLLVL.

The chain combines TRBV20-1 with TRBJ2-7, with D uncertain. Germline CDR1 reads DFQATT; CDR2 reads SNEGSKA (reference sequence). Trimming removed 6 bases at V and 3 bases at J, with 9 bases between. This CDR3 has 11 residues. The CDR3 coding sequence is TGCAGTGCGCAAGAAAACTACGAGCAGTACTTC. Translation gives CSAQENYEQYF.

V is TRBV5-1 and J is TRBJ2-1, with TRBD1 identical over 9 bases. The CDR3 spans 15 residues. With V trimmed by 4 bases and J by 5 bases, 7 bases remained unmatched. The germline V gene encodes CDR1 SGHRS and CDR2 YFSETQ. CDR3 amino acids: CASSPDRGINNEQFF. The CDR3 nucleotides read TGCGCCAGCAGCCCTGACAGGGGGATAAACAATGAGCAGTTCTTC.

This sequence joins TRBV15 and TRBJ2-1, with 7 bases identical to TRBD2. The CDR3 spans 14 residues. The germline CDR1 and CDR2 sequences are LNHNV and YYDKDF (reference sequence). V lost 9 bases and J lost 6; bases outside the gene matches: 11. The CDR3 DNA sequence: TGTGCCACTTTAGGGACGGGAGGCCCCAATGAGCAGTTCTTC. It is translated as CATLGTGGPNEQFF. Filled out from reference TRBV15 and TRBJ2-1, the complete variable domain reads DAMVIQNPRYQVTQFGKPVTLSCSQTLNHNVMYWYQQKSSQAPKLLFHYYDKDFNNEADTPDNFQSRRPNTSFCFLDIRSPGLGDTAMYLCATLGTGGPNEQFFGPGTRLTVL.